This is a list of T cell receptor beta chains from one sample in a study of blood T cells in healthy people across ages. TCRdb re-called the 5' RACE reads through MiXCR, storing one row per CDR3 protein. This sample yields 1.5 million to 2 million distinct CDR3 sequences, of which around 35% are seen a single time; about 11% belongs to the top ten. The specimen was blood. Source of these receptors: a young woman in good health. CDR3s include the opening cysteine and the closing phenylalanine or tryptophan.

v_call,cdr3_length,j_call,cdr3_aa
TRBV7-9,15,TRBJ2-5,CASSLTGQAEETQYF
TRBV4-1,16,TRBJ1-2,CASSLRIGSLCYGYTF
TRBV4-2,15,TRBJ2-1,CAGSQDGGNPNEQFF
TRBV6-2/TRBV6-3,17,TRBJ2-3,CASSSIRRGSGTDTQYF
TRBV4-1,16,TRBJ2-1,CASSPPGLAGDNEQFF
TRBV5-1,16,TRBJ2-3,CASSPGTGRSGDTQYF
TRBV20-1,13,TRBJ1-5,CSANAYSNQPQHF
TRBV4-1,12,TRBJ2-7,CASSRESWEQYF
TRBV7-8,15,TRBJ1-1,CASSLTGVLNTEAFF
TRBV12-3/TRBV12-4,18,TRBJ2-6,CASRRGLAGDSGANVLTF
TRBV9,16,TRBJ2-7,CASSSQGAGPLYEQYF
TRBV14,15,TRBJ2-7,CASSQGPGGIYEQYF
TRBV7-8,16,TRBJ2-3,CASSLGGQVFTDTQYF
TRBV28,16,TRBJ2-5,CASSLSMELAEETQYF
TRBV5-1,13,TRBJ2-7,CASSLAPSDEQYF
TRBV20-1,15,TRBJ1-6,CSARVGTSYNSPLHF
TRBV18,14,TRBJ2-5,CASSPSSSGYKQYF
TRBV2,13,TRBJ1-1,CASVRQYNTEAFF
TRBV4-1,13,.,CASSQELLGEQYF
TRBV20-1,15,TRBJ2-1,CSASGTSGRAGEQFF
TRBV20-1,14,TRBJ2-7,CSPAPRLAGGEQYF
TRBV7-8,13,TRBJ2-1,CASSSREFGGQFF
TRBV12-3/TRBV12-4,18,TRBJ2-1,CASSPAGTGASSYNEQFF
TRBV18,12,TRBJ1-1,CASFRPETPTFF
TRBV28,12,TRBJ2-2,CASQGDTGELFF
TRBV11-2,14,.,CASSLRKNVDEQFF
TRBV3-1,16,TRBJ2-3,CASSQEPVSGTDTQYF
TRBV9,15,TRBJ2-1,CASSVLAETYNGQFF
TRBV14,15,TRBJ2-7,CASSLYGALSYEQYF
TRBV29-1,12,TRBJ2-1,CSARDLKGEQFF
TRBV16,15,TRBJ1-2,CASSQVSSANYGYTF
TRBV20-1,15,TRBJ2-7,CSARDLSGLGYEQYF
TRBV27,15,TRBJ2-1,CASSSGDRDYNEQFF
TRBV29-1,12,TRBJ2-1,CSVGFLGNEQFF
TRBV7-3,16,TRBJ2-3,CASSSRGERWTDTRYF
TRBV27,14,TRBJ2-6,CASSPQTGANVLTF
TRBV12-3/TRBV12-4,13,TRBJ1-2,CASSVDGAYGYTF
TRBV18,16,TRBJ2-3,CASSPQWDRGTDTQYF
TRBV27,18,TRBJ2-2,CASRLLLAGSLNTGELFF
TRBV4-1,15,TRBJ2-3,CASSQQLAGANTQYF
TRBV4-2,19,TRBJ2-3,CASSQVSLAGGEDTDTQYF
TRBV27,17,TRBJ2-3,CASSSYAGTISTDTQYF
TRBV15,14,TRBJ2-3,CATSRGGVGDTQYF
TRBV19,14,TRBJ2-1,CASRAQGALNEQFF
TRBV10-2,14,TRBJ1-6,CASSTGGTNSPLHF
TRBV3-1,14,TRBJ2-3,CTSSPRGGEDTQYF
TRBV28,17,TRBJ1-1,CASSLIFGQGENTEAFF
TRBV7-9,16,TRBJ2-1,CAPARRTESSYNEQFF